The 7 T cell receptor beta chains given below trace back to one sample, sequenced in a study of shared clonotypes between healthy human individuals. Data came from immunoSEQ multiplex PCR; TCRdb stores just in-frame clones and leaves some out. This table holds about 2.3 million clones, about nine tenths found once. The specimen was naive CD4+ T cells from PBMCs. This sample's subset: CD45RA+ positively selected. The source of these receptors is a man younger than 35 in good health. Some clones in this sample may be carry-over from other donors' samples.

J is TRBJ1-2 and V is TRBV15; tentative D call: TRBD1 (6 bases). This CDR3 is 16 amino acids long. Trimming removed 0 bases at V and 6 bases at J, with 17 bases between. Germline assignment: CDR1 LNHNV and CDR2 YYDKDF (reference sequence). The CDR3 nucleotides are TGTGCCACCAGCAGAGATCCGGCCTCTCAGGGGAATGGCTACACCTTC. Its protein is CATSRDPASQGNGYTF.

The V and J genes are TRBV10-1 and TRBJ2-1; tentative D call: TRBD2 (6 bases). The CDR3 has 18 residues. Germline CDR1 reads WNHNN; CDR2 reads SYGVQD (reference sequence). Trimming shortened V by 4 bases and J by 7 bases, and 26 bases separated the two germline ends. Here the CDR3 reads CASSGGRTGAEFRNEQFF. CDR3 nucleotide sequence: TGCGCCAGCAGTGGAGGAAGAACGGGAGCGGAGTTTCGGAATGAGCAGTTCTTC.

In DNA, the CDR3 is TGTGCCAGCACTCTCCGCCCGGGACTAGCGGTAATCTACAATGAGCAGTTCTTC. Translating it yields CASTLRPGLAVIYNEQFF. The chain is built from TRBV7-8 and TRBJ2-1; 11 nucleotides align to TRBD2. The CDR3 length is 18 residues. V dropped 7 bases and J dropped 3; count of bases not matched to a gene: 14. Germline CDR1 is SGHVS and CDR2 is FQNEAQ.

The chain joins TRBV11-3 to TRBJ2-5, with TRBD1 matching 7 bases. The CDR3 loop spans 14 amino acids. CDR1 SGHNT and CDR2 YENEEA come from the germline V gene. Trimming at V came to 1 base and at J to 5 bases, leaving 4 bases not matched to a gene. The CDR3 reads CASSLGPQGETQYF. The CDR3 coding sequence is TGTGCCAGCAGCTTAGGCCCACAGGGGGAGACCCAGTACTTC.

The chain joins TRBV28 to TRBJ2-7; the match to TRBD2 covers 8 bases. The CDR3 loop spans 16 amino acids. After removal of 9 bases from V and 2 bases from J, the junction contained 15 bases not matched to a gene. Germline V gives CDR1 MDHEN, CDR2 SYDVKM. As DNA, the CDR3 is TGTGCCAGTAAACAGGGAAACGAAGCGGGAGCCTACGAGCAGTACTTC. Its translation: CASKQGNEAGAYEQYF.

The V and J genes are TRBV6-1 and TRBJ2-7; 11 nucleotides align to TRBD2. This CDR3 is 14 amino acids long. Germline CDR1 and CDR2: MNHNS and SASEGT. V shed 6 bases, J shed 3 bases, and the junction held 4 bases outside the gene matches. The CDR3 reads CASSVSGRDYEQYF. CDR3 bases: TGTGCCAGCAGCGTTAGCGGGAGGGACTACGAGCAGTACTTC.

This chain joins TRBV27 and TRBJ2-2; tentative D call: TRBD1 (7 bases). The V end lost 6 bases, the J end lost 4 bases, and 21 bases lay between the germline ends. The CDR3 has 17 residues. Germline V CDR1 and CDR2: MNHEY, SMNVEV (reference sequence). CDR3 residues: CASSPRWGRGVTGELFF. CDR3 nucleotides: TGTGCCAGCAGCCCCCGGTGGGGCAGGGGGGTCACCGGGGAGCTGTTTTTT.